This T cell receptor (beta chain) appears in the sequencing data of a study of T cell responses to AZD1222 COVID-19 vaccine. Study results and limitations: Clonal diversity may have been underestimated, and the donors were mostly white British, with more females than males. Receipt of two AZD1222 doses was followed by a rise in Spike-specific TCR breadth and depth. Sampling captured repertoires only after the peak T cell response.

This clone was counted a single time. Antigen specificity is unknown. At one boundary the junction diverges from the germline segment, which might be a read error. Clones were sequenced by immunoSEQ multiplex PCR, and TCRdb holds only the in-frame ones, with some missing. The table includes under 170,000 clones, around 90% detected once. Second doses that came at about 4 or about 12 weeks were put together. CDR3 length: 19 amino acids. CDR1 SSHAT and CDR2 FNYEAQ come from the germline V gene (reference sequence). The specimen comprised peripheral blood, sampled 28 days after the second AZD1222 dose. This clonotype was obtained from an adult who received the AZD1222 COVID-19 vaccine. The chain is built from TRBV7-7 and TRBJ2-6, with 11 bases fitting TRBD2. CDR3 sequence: CASSLTLAGGHSGANVLTF. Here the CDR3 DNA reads TGTGCTAGCAGCTTAACCCTAGCGGGAGGCCACTCTGGGGCCAACGTCCTGACTTTC.